This T cell receptor (beta chain) was recorded in a study of T cell repertoires in cytomegalovirus infection. On the study more broadly: Public TCR beta signatures marked donors with CMV infection and the matching HLA. General study points: It was HLA-C-restricted CMV-specific TCR beta clonotypes that dominated the response ex vivo. Cumulative frequency (of public TCR beta family members) identified carriers of CMV plus the relevant HLA.

This clonotype was counted at least ten times. Antigen: not known. The germline gives CDR1 SGHVS, CDR2 FQNEAQ. The junction had 5 bases not matched to a gene; V was cut back by 4 bases and J by 2 bases. This CDR3 spans 16 amino acids. TCRdb ran MiXCR on the reads and lists one entry per CDR3 protein. The profile shows 200,000 to 250,000 distinct CDR3 sequences, about 23% of them singletons. The sequence was obtained from a human donor in good health (CMV status not recorded). Some clones in this sample may be carry-over from other donors' samples. The chain joins TRBV7-8 to TRBJ2-7, with TRBD2 matching over 13 bases. Sequencing used CD8+ T cells from PBMCs. CDR3 in DNA: TGTGCCAGCAGCTACAGGACTAGCGGGGGCACCTACGAGCAGTACTTC. It encodes CASSYRTSGGTYEQYF. The full variable domain, in which reference TRBV7-8 and TRBJ2-7 provide the parts outside the CDR3, is GAGVSQSPRYKVAKRGQDVALRCDPISGHVSLFWYQQALGQGPEFLTYFQNEAQLDKSGLPSDRFFAERPEGSVSTLKIQRTQQEDSAVYLCASSYRTSGGTYEQYFGPGTRLTVT.